The following is a T cell receptor (beta chain) sequence with its context. No antigen is known for it. The data derive from a study of vaccination effects on CD4 cells after COVID-19. The germline CDR1 and CDR2 sequences are SGHDT and YYEEEE. The CDR3 runs to 14 residues. Trimming removed 4 bases from V and 6 bases from J; junction bases left unmatched: 5. Clones were sequenced by immunoSEQ multiplex PCR, and TCRdb holds only the in-frame ones, with some missing. The sample lists about 66,000 clones, under 85% occurring once. Under the ViraFEST assay, PBMC were stimulated with viral peptide pools so that antigen-specific CD4+ T cells expanded. Sequencing was performed afterwards. Isolation of CD4+ T cells took place after less than 12 days of culture. It was two doses of either the BNT162b2 or mRNA-1273 vaccine that participants received. According to the study, vaccine recipients showed no prior SARS-CoV-2 infection and negative nucleocapsid antibodies. Each culture had half its medium swapped for IL-2 medium on days 3 and 7.

The specimen was CD4+ T cells from PBMCs cultured with HCoV-OC43 spike peptides, collected after COVID-19 vaccination. Documented subset: HCoV-OC43 spike overlapping peptide pool stimulation. This chain joins TRBV5-6 and TRBJ2-2; 8 positions match TRBD1. The sequence came from a human donor who received a COVID-19 vaccine. CDR3 loop: CASSADRAPGELFF. CDR3 nucleotides: TGTGCCAGCAGCGCGGACAGGGCTCCCGGGGAGCTGTTTTTT.